The clone carrying this TCR beta chain was counted a few times. The data originate from a study of naive and memory T cell subsets. Two oligonucleotides, mixed equimolar, formed the beta constant-region primer covering TRBC1 and TRBC2. Nested alpha and beta constant-region primers with the SP2 primer drove four PCR rounds on ligated cDNA. TCRdb reanalysed the UMI-ligation and nested PCR reads using MiXCR and keeps one entry per CDR3 protein. Of approximately 80,000 distinct CDR3 sequences listed, over 9% were seen once; the top ten hold 1.2%. The clonotype comes from a human donor in good health. Sequencing input: naive CD8+ T cells from blood.

The CDR3 nucleotides read TGTGCCAGCAGCTTAGAACTAGCGGGAGATACGCAGTATTTT. Amino acid sequence: CASSLELAGDTQYF. The chain recombines TRBV7-2 with TRBJ2-3, with TRBD2 matching over 9 bases. The trim removed 1 base at V and 5 bases at J, leaving 1 base unmatched. The CDR3 consists of 14 residues. Germline assignment: CDR1 SGHTA and CDR2 FQGNSA.